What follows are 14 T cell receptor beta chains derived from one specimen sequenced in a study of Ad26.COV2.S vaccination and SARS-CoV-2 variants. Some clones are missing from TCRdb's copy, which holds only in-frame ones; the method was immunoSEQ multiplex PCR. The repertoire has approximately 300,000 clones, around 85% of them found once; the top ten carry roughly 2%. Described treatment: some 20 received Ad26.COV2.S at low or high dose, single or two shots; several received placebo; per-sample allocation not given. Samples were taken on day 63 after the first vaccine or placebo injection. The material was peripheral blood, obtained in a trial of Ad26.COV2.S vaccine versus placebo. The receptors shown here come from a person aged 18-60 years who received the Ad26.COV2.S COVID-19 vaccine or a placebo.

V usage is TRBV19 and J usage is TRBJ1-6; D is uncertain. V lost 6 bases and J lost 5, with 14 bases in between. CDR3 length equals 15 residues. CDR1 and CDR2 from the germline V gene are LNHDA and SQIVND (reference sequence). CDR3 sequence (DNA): TGTGCCAGTAGCCCTCCGGAGGCCGATAATTCACCCCTCCACTTT. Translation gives CASSPPEADNSPLHF.

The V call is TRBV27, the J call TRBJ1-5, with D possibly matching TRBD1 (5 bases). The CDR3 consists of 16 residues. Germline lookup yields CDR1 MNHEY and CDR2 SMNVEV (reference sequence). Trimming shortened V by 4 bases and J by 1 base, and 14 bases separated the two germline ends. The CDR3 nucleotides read TGTGCCAGCAGTTCCCGGGACGTTGGGAGCAATCAGCCCCAGCATTTT. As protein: CASSSRDVGSNQPQHF.

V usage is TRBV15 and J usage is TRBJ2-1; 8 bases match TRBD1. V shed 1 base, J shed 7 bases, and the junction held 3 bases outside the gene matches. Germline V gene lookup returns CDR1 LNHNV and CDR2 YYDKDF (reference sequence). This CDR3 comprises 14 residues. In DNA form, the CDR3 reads TGTGCCACCAGCAGAGGACGACAGGGGAATGAGCAGTTCTTC. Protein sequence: CATSRGRQGNEQFF.

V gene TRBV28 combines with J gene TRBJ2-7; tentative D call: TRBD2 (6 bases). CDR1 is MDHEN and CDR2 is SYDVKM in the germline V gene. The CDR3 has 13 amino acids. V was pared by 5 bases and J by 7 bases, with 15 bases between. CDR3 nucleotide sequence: TGTGCCAGCAGTGGCAGGAGGGTTGAAGAGCAGTACTTC. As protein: CASSGRRVEEQYF.

The DNA of the CDR3 is TGTGCCAGCAGCCCAACAGGGTGGAACTATGGCTACACCTTC. Encoded protein: CASSPTGWNYGYTF. V gene TRBV7-3 combines with J gene TRBJ1-2, with D possibly TRBD1 on 6 matching bases. Between the trimmed V and J ends, which lost 5 bases and 2 bases, there was a span of 12 bases. Per the germline V gene, CDR1 is SGHTA and CDR2 is FQGTGA. This CDR3 has 14 amino acids.

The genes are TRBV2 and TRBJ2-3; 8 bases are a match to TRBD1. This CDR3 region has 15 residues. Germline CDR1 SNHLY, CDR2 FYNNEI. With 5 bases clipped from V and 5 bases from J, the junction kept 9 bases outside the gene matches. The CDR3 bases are TGTGCCAGCAGTCAGCAGGGGGCCGGGGGAGATACGCAGTATTTT. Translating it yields CASSQQGAGGDTQYF.

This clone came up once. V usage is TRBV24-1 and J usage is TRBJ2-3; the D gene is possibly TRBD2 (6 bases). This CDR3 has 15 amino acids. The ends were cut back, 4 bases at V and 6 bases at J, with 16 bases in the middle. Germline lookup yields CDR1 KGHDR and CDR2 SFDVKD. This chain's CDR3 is CATSDTTSSSDTQYF. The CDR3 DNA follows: TGTGCCACCAGTGACACGACTAGTAGTTCGGATACGCAGTATTTT.

CDR3 DNA sequence: TGTGCCAGCAGTTATAGGAGTTCTAGCACAGATACGCAGTATTTT. It specifies CASSYRSSSTDTQYF. This sequence joins TRBV6-5 and TRBJ2-3; the D is unclear. This CDR3 contains 15 residues. Per germline, CDR1 MNHEY and CDR2 SVGAGI. V was trimmed by 3 bases and J by 0 bases, leaving 10 bases between them.

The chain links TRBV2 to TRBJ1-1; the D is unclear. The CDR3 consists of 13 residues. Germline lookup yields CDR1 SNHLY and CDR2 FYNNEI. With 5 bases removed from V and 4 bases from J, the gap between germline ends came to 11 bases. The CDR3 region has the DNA TGTGCCAGCAGTTATGCCGGGCCCACTGAAGCTTTCTTT. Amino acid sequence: CASSYAGPTEAFF.

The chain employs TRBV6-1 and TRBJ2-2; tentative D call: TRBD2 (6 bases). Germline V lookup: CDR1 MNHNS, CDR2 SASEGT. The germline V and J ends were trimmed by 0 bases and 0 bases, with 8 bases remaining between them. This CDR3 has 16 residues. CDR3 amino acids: CASSEARGTNTGELFF. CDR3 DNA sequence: TGTGCCAGCAGTGAAGCGCGGGGCACGAACACCGGGGAGCTGTTTTTT.

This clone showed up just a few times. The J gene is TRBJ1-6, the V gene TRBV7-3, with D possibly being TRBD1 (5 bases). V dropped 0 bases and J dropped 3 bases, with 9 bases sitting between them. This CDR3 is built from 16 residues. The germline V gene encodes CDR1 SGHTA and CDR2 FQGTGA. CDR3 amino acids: CASSLTGGVYNSPLHF. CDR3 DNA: TGTGCCAGCAGCTTAACTGGGGGGGTCTATAATTCACCCCTCCACTTT.

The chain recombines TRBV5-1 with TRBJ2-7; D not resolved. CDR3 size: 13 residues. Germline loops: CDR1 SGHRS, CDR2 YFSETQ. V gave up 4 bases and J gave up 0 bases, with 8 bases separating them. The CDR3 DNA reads TGCGCCAGCAGCCCCGCCGGCTCCTACGAGCAGTACTTC. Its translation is CASSPAGSYEQYF. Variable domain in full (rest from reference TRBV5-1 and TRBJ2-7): KAGVTQTPRYLIKTRGQQVTLSCSPISGHRSVSWYQQTPGQGLQFLFEYFSETQRNKGNFPGRFSGRQFSNSRSEMNVSTLELGDSALYLCASSPAGSYEQYFGPGTRLTVT.

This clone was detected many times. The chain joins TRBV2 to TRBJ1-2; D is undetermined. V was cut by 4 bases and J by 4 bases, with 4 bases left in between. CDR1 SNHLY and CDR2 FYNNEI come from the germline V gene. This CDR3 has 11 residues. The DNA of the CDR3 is TGTGCCAGCAGTGTGTTCTATGGCTACACCTTC. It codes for CASSVFYGYTF.

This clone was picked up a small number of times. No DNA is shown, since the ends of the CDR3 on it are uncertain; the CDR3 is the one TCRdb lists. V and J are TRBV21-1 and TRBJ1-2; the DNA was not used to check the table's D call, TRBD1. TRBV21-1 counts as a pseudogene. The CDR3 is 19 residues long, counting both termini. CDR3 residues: CASSTKKVGQGAGEYGYTF.